Each of the 23 T cell receptor beta chains below was sequenced from the same sample in a study of response to subunit inactivated influenza vaccine. TCRdb re-called the RT-PCR reads with MiXCR, one entry per CDR3 protein. The sample carries 600,000 to 850,000 distinct CDR3 sequences, approximately 15% recorded once. Sequenced here: PBMCs from blood, sampled 14 to 15 days before vaccination. The receptors originated from a man aged 45 to 65 who received an inactivated influenza vaccine.

This clonotype was detected a few times. The chain has TRBV10-3 and TRBJ1-4; possible D gene TRBD1, 5 bases. Germline V gives CDR1 ENHRY, CDR2 SYGVKD. The germline V and J ends were trimmed by 10 bases and 5 bases, with 14 bases remaining between them. This CDR3 contains 13 residues. The CDR3, as DNA: TGTGCCAAAATGACAGACCAAAATGAAAAACTGTTTTTT. Protein: CAKMTDQNEKLFF.

This clonotype was seen a few times. The rearrangement uses TRBV7-9 and TRBJ2-5, with D possibly TRBD2 on 5 matching bases. Germline V gene data show CDR1 as SEHNR and CDR2 as FQNEAQ (reference sequence). The CDR3 loop spans 13 amino acids. Trimming removed 7 bases at V and 2 bases at J, with 11 bases between. This chain's CDR3 is CASTREFQETQYF. Written as DNA, the CDR3 is TGTGCCAGCACCCGGGAATTTCAAGAGACCCAGTACTTC. Complete variable domain (other parts from reference TRBV7-9 and TRBJ2-5): DTGVSQNPRHKITKRGQNVTFRCDPISEHNRLYWYRQTLGQGPEFLTYFQNEAQLEKSRLLSDRFSAERPKGSFSTLEIQRTEQGDSAMYLCASTREFQETQYFGPGTRLLVL.

V usage is TRBV4-2 and J usage is TRBJ2-1; the match to TRBD2 covers 8 bases. V lost 2 bases and J lost 6; bases outside the gene matches: 6. The length of the CDR3 is 15 residues. Germline V CDR1 and CDR2: LGHNA, YNFKEQ. The chain's CDR3 is CASSQYSGNVNEQFF. CDR3 nucleotide sequence: TGTGCCAGCAGCCAATATAGCGGGAATGTCAATGAGCAGTTCTTC.

J is TRBJ1-5 and V is TRBV7-8, with 7 bases lining up with TRBD1. Trimming took 1 base from V and 4 from J; bases not matched to a gene: 10. Germline-derived CDR1 and CDR2 are SGHVS and FQNEAQ. CDR3 length: 17 residues. DNA of the CDR3: TGTGCCAGCAGCTTAGGTATCGCGGGACAGAGGAATCAGCCCCAGCATTTT. This sequence encodes CASSLGIAGQRNQPQHF.

This clonotype was observed a handful of times. V gene TRBV4-3 combines with J gene TRBJ2-2; D remains ambiguous. Germline CDR1 LGHNA, CDR2 YSLEER. This CDR3 spans 14 amino acids. The germline V and J ends were trimmed by 1 base and 5 bases, with 8 bases remaining between them. CDR3 residues: CASSQGPMTGELFF. CDR3 DNA sequence: TGCGCCAGCAGCCAAGGACCAATGACCGGGGAGCTGTTTTTT.

This clonotype was observed a few times. DNA for the CDR3: TGTGCCAGCAGCCAGGGACTACCGCAAACCTACGAGCAGTACTTC. Protein: CASSQGLPQTYEQYF. This chain connects TRBV14 to TRBJ2-7, with TRBD2 matching over 7 bases. From germline, CDR1 is SGHDN and CDR2 FVKESK. CDR3 length: 15 residues. After removal of 3 bases from V and 2 bases from J, the junction contained 7 bases not matched to a gene. Supplemented by reference TRBV14 and TRBJ2-7, the full variable domain reads EAGVTQFPSHSVIEKGQTVTLRCDPISGHDNLYWYRRVMGKEIKFLLHFVKESKQDESGMPNNRFLAERTGGTYSTLKVQPAELEDSGVYFCASSQGLPQTYEQYFGPGTRLTVT.

The genes are TRBV28 and TRBJ2-7; possible D gene TRBD2, 6 bases. Germline CDR1 reads MDHEN; CDR2 reads SYDVKM. The V gene lost 2 bases and the J gene lost 4 bases, with 12 bases spanning the gap. The CDR3 loop spans 14 amino acids. CDR3 sequence reads: CASSLRGGRYEQYF. CDR3 nucleotide sequence: TGTGCCAGCAGTTTAAGGGGAGGACGGTACGAGCAGTACTTC.

The gene calls are TRBV11-2 and TRBJ2-3, with 8 bases lining up with TRBD2. The germline gives CDR1 SGHAT, CDR2 FQNNGV. The CDR3 totals 17 residues. After removal of 0 bases from V and 1 base from J, the junction contained 6 bases not matched to a gene. In DNA form, the CDR3 reads TGTGCCAGCAGCTTAGATTGGGTTAGCGGGGGCACAGATACGCAGTATTTT. Protein: CASSLDWVSGGTDTQYF.

This clonotype was seen once. The chain links TRBV11-2 to TRBJ2-7; D is uncertain. The CDR3 contains 16 residues. Per the germline V gene, CDR1 is SGHAT and CDR2 is FQNNGV. The ends were cut back, 1 base at V and 5 bases at J, with 18 bases in the middle. The CDR3 sequence: CASSLVSGFRPHEQYF. The CDR3 DNA is TGTGCCAGCAGCTTAGTTTCTGGCTTCCGCCCCCACGAGCAGTACTTC.

In this sample, this clonotype turned up a few times. The chain links TRBV14 to TRBJ1-1; D gene unclear. V was pared by 0 bases and J by 5 bases, with 10 bases between. CDR3 size: 14 residues. Germline values: CDR1 SGHDN, CDR2 FVKESK. DNA for the CDR3: TGTGCCAGCAGCCAAGAAATGGTTATGACTGAAGCTTTCTTT. Protein: CASSQEMVMTEAFF. The full variable domain, with the rest looked up from reference TRBV14 and TRBJ1-1, is EAGVTQFPSHSVIEKGQTVTLRCDPISGHDNLYWYRRVMGKEIKFLLHFVKESKQDESGMPNNRFLAERTGGTYSTLKVQPAELEDSGVYFCASSQEMVMTEAFFGQGTRLTVV.

The chain recombines TRBV7-8 with TRBJ2-2; D not resolved. The CDR3 is 16 amino acids. V was shortened by 1 base and J by 5 bases, with 14 bases between the two germline ends. CDR1 is SGHVS, CDR2 FQNEAQ, per germline. The CDR3 spells CASSLGGLGFTGELFF. The CDR3 bases are TGTGCCAGCAGCTTAGGGGGTCTGGGCTTTACCGGGGAGCTGTTTTTT.

The gene calls are TRBV7-2 and TRBJ2-5; D unresolved. Germline V gives CDR1 SGHTA, CDR2 FQGNSA. The V end was cut by 5 bases, the J end by 4 bases, with 14 bases between. The CDR3 spans 14 residues. The CDR3 DNA reads TGTGCCAGCAGCCCACAATACTTGGGAGAGACCCAGTACTTC. It encodes CASSPQYLGETQYF.

This clonotype was observed a handful of times. The CDR3 here is CASSFSSRHPLIQYF. The CDR3 DNA is TGTGCCAGCAGTTTTTCCTCGAGACACCCCCTCATTCAGTACTTC. The V and J genes are TRBV12-3 or TRBV12-4 and TRBJ2-4; unclear D gene. The ends were cut back, 3 bases at V and 9 bases at J, with 18 bases in the middle. CDR3 length: 15 amino acids.

The table lists this clonotype with many counts. The rearrangement links TRBV5-1 to TRBJ2-7, with 7 positions matching TRBD1. This CDR3 comprises 15 residues. CDR1 and CDR2 from the germline V gene are SGHRS and YFSETQ. V gave up 4 bases and J gave up 5 bases; unmatched junction bases: 12. DNA of the CDR3: TGCGCCAGCAGCATACCACAGGGGTCGGGCCACGAGCAGTACTTC. Translated: CASSIPQGSGHEQYF.

This clonotype occurred a few times. V gene TRBV4-2 combines with J gene TRBJ2-2; D is ambiguous. V was trimmed by 3 bases and J by 5 bases, leaving 7 bases between them. This CDR3 region has 13 residues. Germline CDR1 LGHNA, CDR2 YNFKEQ. The CDR3 DNA follows: TGTGCCAGCAGCCAGGGGTATACCGGGGAGCTGTTTTTT. Amino acid sequence: CASSQGYTGELFF.

The chain recombines TRBV4-2 with TRBJ1-2; no firm D call. Germline V gene lookup returns CDR1 LGHNA and CDR2 YNFKEQ. The CDR3 contains 16 residues. V was shortened by 0 bases and J by 2 bases, with 13 bases between the two germline ends. CDR3 region: CASSQDEGSKNYGYTF. CDR3 sequence (DNA): TGTGCCAGCAGCCAAGACGAGGGATCAAAAAACTATGGCTACACCTTC.

The V call is TRBV7-8, the J call TRBJ2-5; D uncertain. The CDR3 contains 14 residues. Per germline, CDR1 SGHVS and CDR2 FQNEAQ. V was pared by 5 bases and J by 5 bases, with 15 bases between. The CDR3 coding sequence is TGTGCCAGCAGCCTAACAGATGGTCGCGAGACCCAGTACTTC. Its protein is CASSLTDGRETQYF.

The chain is built from TRBV12-3 or TRBV12-4 and TRBJ2-3; maybe TRBD2 (6 bases). V was clipped by 3 bases and J by 6 bases, with 13 bases between them. There are 14 residues in the CDR3. This CDR3 is CASSLAPRGDTQYF. In DNA, the CDR3 is TGTGCCAGCAGTTTGGCTCCACGGGGGGATACGCAGTATTTT.

This clonotype was picked up a small number of times. The chain is built from TRBV10-3 and TRBJ2-5; TRBD2 aligns across 8 bases. Germline values: CDR1 ENHRY, CDR2 SYGVKD. This CDR3 contains 13 residues. Trimming cost V 6 bases and J 2 bases; bases outside gene matches: 2. The CDR3 sequence is CAIRPSGQETQYF. CDR3 in DNA: TGTGCCATCAGACCTAGCGGGCAAGAGACCCAGTACTTC.

V and J are TRBV11-2 and TRBJ2-5, with D perhaps TRBD1 or TRBD2 (5 bases each). The V and J ends lost 2 bases and 5 bases respectively, with 12 bases between them. The CDR3 length is 14 residues. Germline V CDR1 and CDR2: SGHAT, FQNNGV. CDR3 residues: CASSLTGARETQYF. DNA for the CDR3: TGTGCCAGCAGCTTAACCGGGGCTCGGGAGACCCAGTACTTC.

The chain couples TRBV7-9 to TRBJ1-3; unclear D gene. V lost 0 bases to trimming and J lost 4 bases, with 10 bases between them. The germline V gene has CDR1 SEHNR and CDR2 FQNEAQ (reference sequence). There are 15 residues in the CDR3. The CDR3 protein is CASSLAGINGNTIYF. CDR3 DNA sequence: TGTGCCAGCAGCTTAGCCGGGATCAACGGAAACACCATATATTTT.

This clonotype appeared a few times. The chain joins TRBV18 to TRBJ2-1, with 8 nucleotides matching TRBD2. Trimming took 4 bases from V and 16 from J; bases not matched to a gene: 12. Per the germline V gene, CDR1 is KGHSH and CDR2 is LQKENI. The CDR3 length is 13 residues. DNA for the CDR3: TGTGCCAGCTCACAGAACCGGGAGGGCCTGTCATTCTTC. Its translation: CASSQNREGLSFF.

This clonotype was picked up a small number of times. This chain joins TRBV4-3 and TRBJ1-5; D unclear. The CDR3 is 13 amino acids. Trimming cost V 4 bases and J 3 bases, with 7 bases left between them. Per the germline V gene, CDR1 is LGHNA and CDR2 is YSLEER. CDR3 in DNA: TGCGCCAGCAGCCCGGGTAACAATCAGCCCCAGCATTTT. This encodes CASSPGNNQPQHF.